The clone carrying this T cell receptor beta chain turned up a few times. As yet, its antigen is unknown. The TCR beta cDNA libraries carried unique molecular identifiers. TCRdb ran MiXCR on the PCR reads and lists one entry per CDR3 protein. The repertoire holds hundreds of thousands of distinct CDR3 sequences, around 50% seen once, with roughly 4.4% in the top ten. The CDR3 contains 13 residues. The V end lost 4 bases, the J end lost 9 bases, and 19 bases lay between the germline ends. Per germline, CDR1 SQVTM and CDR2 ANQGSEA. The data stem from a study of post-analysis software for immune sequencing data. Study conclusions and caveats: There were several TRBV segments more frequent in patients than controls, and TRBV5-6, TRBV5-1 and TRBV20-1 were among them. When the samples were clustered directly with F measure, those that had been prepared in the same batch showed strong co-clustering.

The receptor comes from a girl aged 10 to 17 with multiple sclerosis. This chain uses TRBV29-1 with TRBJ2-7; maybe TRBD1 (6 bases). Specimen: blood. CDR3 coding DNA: TGCAGCGTTGCGGACAGTACTACGAGCGCGCAGTACTTC. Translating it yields CSVADSTTSAQYF.